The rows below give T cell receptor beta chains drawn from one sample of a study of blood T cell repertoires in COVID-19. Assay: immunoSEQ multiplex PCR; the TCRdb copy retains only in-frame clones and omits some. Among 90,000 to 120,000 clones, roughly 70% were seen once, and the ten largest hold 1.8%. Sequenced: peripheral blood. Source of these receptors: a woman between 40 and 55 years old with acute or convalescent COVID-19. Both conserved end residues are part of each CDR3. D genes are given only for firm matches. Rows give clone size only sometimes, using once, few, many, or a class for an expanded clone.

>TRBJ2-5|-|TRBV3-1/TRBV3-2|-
CASSQGSPQETQYF
TGTGCCAGCAGCCAAGGTTCCCCACAAGAGACCCAGTACTTC
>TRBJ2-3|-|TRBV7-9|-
CASRRESTDTQYF
TGTGCCAGCAGGAGGGAAAGCACAGATACGCAGTATTTT
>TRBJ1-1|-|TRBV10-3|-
CAISESGGTAEAFF
TGTGCCATCAGTGAGTCAGGGGGAACCGCTGAAGCTTTCTTT
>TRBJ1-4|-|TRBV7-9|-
CASSLALFKGDAVREKLFF
TGTGCCAGCAGCTTAGCGCTTTTTAAAGGTGATGCCGTGAGGGAAAAACTGTTTTTT
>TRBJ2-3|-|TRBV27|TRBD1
CASSHRGRGDTQYF
TGTGCCAGCAGTCACAGGGGGCGGGGAGATACGCAGTATTTT
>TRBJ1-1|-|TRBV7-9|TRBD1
CASSLQGGTEAFF
TGTGCCAGCAGCTTACAGGGGGGCACTGAAGCTTTCTTT
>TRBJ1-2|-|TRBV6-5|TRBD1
CASSGQAIYGYTF
TGTGCCAGCAGCGGACAGGCGATCTATGGCTACACCTTC
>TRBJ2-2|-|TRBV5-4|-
CASSLATGELFF
TGTGCCAGCAGCTTAGCAACCGGGGAGCTGTTTTTT
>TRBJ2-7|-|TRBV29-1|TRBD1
CSVRGHYEQYF
TGCAGCGTTAGGGGGCACTACGAGCAGTACTTC
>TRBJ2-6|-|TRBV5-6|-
CASSLMTGQISGANVLTF
TGTGCCAGCAGCTTGATGACCGGACAGATCTCTGGGGCCAACGTCCTGACTTTC
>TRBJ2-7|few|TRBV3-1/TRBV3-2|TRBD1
CASSPDRGPREQYF
TGTGCCAGCAGCCCGGACAGGGGCCCTCGGGAGCAGTACTTC
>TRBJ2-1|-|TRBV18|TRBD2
CASSPPSGVGSEQFF
TGTGCCAGCTCACCACCTAGCGGGGTGGGCAGTGAGCAGTTCTTC
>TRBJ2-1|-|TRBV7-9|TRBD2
CASRFSSGGHNEQFF
TGTGCCAGCAGATTTTCTAGCGGGGGACACAATGAGCAGTTCTTC
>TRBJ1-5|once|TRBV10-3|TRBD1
CAISEIRGTGGTNQPQHF
TGTGCCATCAGTGAAATCCGGGGGACAGGGGGCACGAATCAGCCCCAGCATTTT
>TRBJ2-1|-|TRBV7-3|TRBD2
CASSPSGGVPYNEQFF
TGTGCCAGCAGTCCTAGCGGGGGGGTACCCTACAATGAGCAGTTCTTC
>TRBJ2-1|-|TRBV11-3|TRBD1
CASSLTGGAYNEQFF
TGTGCCAGCAGCCTAACAGGGGGCGCCTACAATGAGCAGTTCTTC
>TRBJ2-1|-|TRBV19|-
CASSGARGDEQFF
TGTGCCAGTAGTGGGGCCAGGGGAGATGAGCAGTTCTTC
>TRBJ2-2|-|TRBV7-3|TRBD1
CASSRTGQTGELFF
TGTGCCAGCAGTCGGACAGGGCAGACCGGGGAGCTGTTTTTT
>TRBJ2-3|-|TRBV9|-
CASSADGGQTTDTQYF
TGTGCCAGCAGCGCGGACGGGGGGCAAACCACAGATACGCAGTATTTT
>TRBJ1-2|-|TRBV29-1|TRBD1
CSVEDTGGGYGYTF
TGCAGCGTTGAAGACACAGGGGGTGGCTATGGCTACACCTTC
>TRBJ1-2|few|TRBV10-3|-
CAISESVGSGYTF
TGTGCCATCAGTGAGTCGGTAGGGAGTGGCTACACCTTC
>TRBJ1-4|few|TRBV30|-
CAWGPGHTNEKLFF
TGTGCCTGGGGTCCGGGACACACTAATGAAAAACTGTTTTTT
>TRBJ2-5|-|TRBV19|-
CASSIEATQYF
TGTGCCAGTAGTATAGAAGCGACCCAGTACTTC
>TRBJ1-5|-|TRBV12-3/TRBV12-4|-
CASSFLPSQPQHF
TGTGCCAGCAGTTTCCTTCCGTCTCAGCCCCAGCATTTT
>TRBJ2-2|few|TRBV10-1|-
CASSDAGFTGELFF
TGCGCCAGCAGTGATGCAGGTTTCACCGGGGAGCTGTTTTTT
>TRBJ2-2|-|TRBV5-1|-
CASSFLGVGELFF
TGCGCCAGCAGCTTTTTAGGGGTCGGGGAGCTGTTTTTT
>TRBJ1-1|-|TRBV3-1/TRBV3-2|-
CASSQGSREDTEAFF
TGTGCCAGCAGCCAAGGGTCCAGGGAGGACACTGAAGCTTTCTTT
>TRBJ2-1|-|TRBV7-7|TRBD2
CASSPGLAGPHDEQFF
TGTGCCAGCAGCCCGGGACTAGCGGGACCCCACGATGAGCAGTTCTTC
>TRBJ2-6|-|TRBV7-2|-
CASSLTRQANVLTF
TGTGCCAGCAGCTTGACTCGGCAGGCCAACGTCCTGACTTTC
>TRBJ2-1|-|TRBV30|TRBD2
CAWSGLAGGSYNEQFF
TGTGCCTGGAGTGGACTAGCGGGGGGATCCTACAATGAGCAGTTCTTC
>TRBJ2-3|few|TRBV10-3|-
CAISEAGATDTQYF
TGTGCCATCAGTGAGGCGGGGGCCACAGATACGCAGTATTTT